The clone carrying this T cell receptor beta chain was recorded a few times. Sequencing targeted expressed TCRB transcripts, as all isolated RNA had been reverse transcribed. Assay: immunoSEQ multiplex PCR; the TCRdb copy retains only in-frame clones and omits some. The sample yields 200,000 to 250,000 clones, over 65% seen once. The data were taken from a study of beta chain features in type 1 diabetes. Study as a whole: Cell yields, age and gender were similar between patients and healthy donors.

This CDR3 contains 16 residues. V lost 7 bases to trimming and J lost 2 bases; unmatched junction nucleotides: 11. CDR1 and CDR2 from the germline V gene are SEHNR and FQNEAQ (reference sequence). The chain couples TRBV7-9 to TRBJ1-2, with 9 bases matching TRBD1. Specimen: naive CD4+ T cells from blood. This clonotype originated in a young man in good health. This CDR3 is CASTHSGGQGNYGYTF. The CDR3 region has the DNA TGTGCCAGCACCCACTCAGGGGGACAGGGAAACTATGGCTACACCTTC.